The entry below describes one T cell receptor (beta chain). The antigen is unknown. Trimming took off 5 bases at V and 2 bases at J, with 16 bases between the two ends. The CDR3 is 16 amino acids. Per germline, CDR1 SGHNT and CDR2 YYREEE (reference sequence). immunoSEQ v3.0 was run at survey level. Sequencing used immunoSEQ multiplex PCR; TCRdb keeps in-frame clones, though not all of them. The sample has fewer than 25,000 clones, 65% to 90% seen once. The entry originates in a study of long-term antiretroviral therapy in people with HIV. Study findings and constraints: Data on ART adherence, viral resistance or therapy changes were unavailable. Spans of CDR3 length were tighter for HIV repertoires than for controls.

The source was unsorted PBMCs, collected 0.1 years before starting antiretroviral therapy. The clonotype originates from a man aged 18 to 29 with HIV. This chain uses TRBV5-4 with TRBJ2-2, with D perhaps given as TRBD1 or TRBD2 (5 bases each). As DNA, the CDR3 is TGTGCCAGCAGGGCCCGGGACGGACAAAACACCGGGGAGCTGTTTTTT. The encoded protein is CASRARDGQNTGELFF.